This T cell receptor beta chain is from a study of cytomegalovirus exposure and HLA in healthy donors. Study in general: An early release of data contained 80 million to 85 million unique TCRs, which came from HLA-typed donors. Study findings and constraints: Most CMV-associated TCR beta chains were later found to appear HLA-restricted. A link between a missense DCLRE1C variant and TCR beta V- and J-gene trimming emerged from a later analysis.

With 60 Vbeta and 13 Jbeta primers, the PCR was carried out. The table came from immunoSEQ multiplex PCR; TCRdb's copy has only in-frame clones and leaves some out. The data show some 200,000 clones, 84% seen once. This CDR3 is 20 amino acids long. As for this clone: The antigen remains unidentified.

The sample comprised PBMCs. This TCR derives from a woman between 45 and 65 years old in good health and CMV-seropositive. The V and J genes are TRBV12-2 and TRBJ2-3; the table's D call of TRBD2 was not tested on the DNA. TRBV12-2 is annotated as a pseudogene. This CDR3 reads CASRSVLGLAGDIRTDTQYF. The CDR3 DNA reads as TGTGCAAGTCGCTCGGTATTGGGACTAGCGGGGGACATACGCACAGATACGCAGTATTTT.